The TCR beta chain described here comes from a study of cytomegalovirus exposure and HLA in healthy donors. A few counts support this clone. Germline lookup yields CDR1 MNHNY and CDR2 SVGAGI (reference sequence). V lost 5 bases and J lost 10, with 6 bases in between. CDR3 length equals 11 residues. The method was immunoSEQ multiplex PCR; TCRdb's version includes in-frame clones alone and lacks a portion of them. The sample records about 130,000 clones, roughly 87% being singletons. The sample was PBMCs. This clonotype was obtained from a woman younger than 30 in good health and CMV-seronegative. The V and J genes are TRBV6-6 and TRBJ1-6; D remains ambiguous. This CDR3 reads CASSLGSPLHF. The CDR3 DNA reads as TGTGCCAGCAGTCTGGGCTCACCCCTCCACTTT.